The TCR beta chain under discussion was sequenced for a study of shared clonotypes between healthy human individuals. Study results and limitations: Sharing of clonotypes among donors was expected to vary with sequencing depth.

Libraries were prepared by immunoSEQ multiplex PCR; TCRdb keeps only in-frame clonotypes and omits some of them. The sample has about 490,000 clones; 78% are singletons. Comments on this clone: The antigen is not known.

Donors were healthy HIV-negative adults without recently reported acute infections or vaccinations. With 2 bases clipped from V and 5 bases from J, the junction kept 3 bases outside the gene matches. The CDR3 is 14 amino acids. CDR1 and CDR2 from the germline V gene are SEHNR and FQNEAQ (reference sequence). Sequencing was carried out using PBMCs. This sequence originates from a woman between 40 and 55 years old in good health. Some clones in this sample may be carry-over from other donors' samples. The chain recombines TRBV7-9 with TRBJ2-5; TRBD2 agrees at 9 bases. CDR3 region: CASSLRAGGETQYF. For the CDR3, the DNA is TGTGCCAGCAGCTTAAGGGCGGGAGGGGAGACCCAGTACTTC.